This T cell receptor beta chain was profiled in a study of neurological immune-mediated disorders. Many counts were recorded for this clonotype. What it binds is unknown. Study results and limitations: HTLV-1-associated myelopathy had the most TCR clonal expansion, whereas multiple sclerosis had the least (lower than in healthy controls). Private repertoires in all groups were suggested by the finding that expanded clones across subjects shared no CDR3 amino acid sequences.

Preparation of the unsorted libraries drew on 2 million PBMCs stored at -80 C. The cDNA came from 5'RACE, which used 10-nucleotide random UMIs. Using its own MiXCR run on the 5' RACE reads, TCRdb lists one record per CDR3 protein. The table shows over 45,000 distinct CDR3 sequences, with roughly 25% occurring only once. CDR1 is SGHAT, CDR2 FQNNGV, per germline. V was pared by 10 bases and J by 1 base, with 17 bases between. CDR3 length equals 14 residues. The sample comprised PBMCs. The chain links TRBV11-2 to TRBJ2-7, with D maybe TRBD2 (7 bases). This clonotype was obtained from an older woman in good health. The DNA for the CDR3 is TGTGCCATCCGGGGGGCAACGCCATCCTACGAGCAGTACTTC. Its translation is CAIRGATPSYEQYF.